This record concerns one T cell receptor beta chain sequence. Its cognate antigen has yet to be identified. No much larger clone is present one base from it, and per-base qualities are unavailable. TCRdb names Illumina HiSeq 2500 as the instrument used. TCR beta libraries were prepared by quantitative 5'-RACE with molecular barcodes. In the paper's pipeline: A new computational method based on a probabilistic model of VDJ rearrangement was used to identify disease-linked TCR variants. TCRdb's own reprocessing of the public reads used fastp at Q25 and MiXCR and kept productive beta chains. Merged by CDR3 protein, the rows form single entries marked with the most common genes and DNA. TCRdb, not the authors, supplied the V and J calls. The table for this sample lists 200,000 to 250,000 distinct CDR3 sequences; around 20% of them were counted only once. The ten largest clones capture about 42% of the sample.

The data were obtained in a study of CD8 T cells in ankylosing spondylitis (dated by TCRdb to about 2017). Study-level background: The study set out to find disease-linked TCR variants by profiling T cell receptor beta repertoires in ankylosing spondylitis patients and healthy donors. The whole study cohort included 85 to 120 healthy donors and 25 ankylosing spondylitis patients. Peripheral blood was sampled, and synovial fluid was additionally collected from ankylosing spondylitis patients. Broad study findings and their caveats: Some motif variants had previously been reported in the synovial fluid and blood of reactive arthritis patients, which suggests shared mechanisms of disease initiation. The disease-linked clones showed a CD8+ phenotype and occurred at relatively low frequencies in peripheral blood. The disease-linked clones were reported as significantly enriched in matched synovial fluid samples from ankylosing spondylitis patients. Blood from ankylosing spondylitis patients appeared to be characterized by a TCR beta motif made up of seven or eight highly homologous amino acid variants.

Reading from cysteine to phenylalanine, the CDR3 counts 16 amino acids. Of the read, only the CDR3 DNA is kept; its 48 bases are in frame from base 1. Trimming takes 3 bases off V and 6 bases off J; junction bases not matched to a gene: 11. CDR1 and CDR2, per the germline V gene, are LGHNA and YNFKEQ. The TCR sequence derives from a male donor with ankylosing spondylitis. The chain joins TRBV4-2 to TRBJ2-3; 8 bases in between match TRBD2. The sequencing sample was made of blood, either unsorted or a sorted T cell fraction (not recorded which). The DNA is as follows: TGTGCCAGCAGCCAGAATAGCGGGGAGGGGGGGGATACGCAGTATTTT. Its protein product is CASSQNSGEGGDTQYF.